The 22 T cell receptor beta chains listed next were all sequenced from one sample in a study of blood T cell repertoires in COVID-19. Generated by immunoSEQ multiplex PCR, the TCRdb table keeps only in-frame clones and is missing some. Among 300,000 to 450,000 clones listed, around 87% were seen once. The specimen was PBMCs or T cells enriched from blood (not recorded which). The receptors were gathered from a man between 40 and 49 years old in a cohort exposed to, infected with or recovered from COVID-19 (not recorded which).

The V gene is TRBV2, the J gene TRBJ1-5, with 9 bases that match TRBD1. Trimming took 6 bases from V and 3 from J; bases not matched to a gene: 3. The CDR3 contains 14 residues. In germline, CDR1 is SNHLY, CDR2 FYNNEI. The CDR3 DNA follows: TGTGCCAGCAGACGGGACAGGGTCAATCAGCCCCAGCATTTT. It translates to CASRRDRVNQPQHF.

V is TRBV14 and J is TRBJ2-1; 8 bases agree with TRBD1. The J segment lost 5 bases and the V segment lost 4 bases, leaving 10 bases of the junction unmatched. CDR1 SGHDN and CDR2 FVKESK come from the germline V gene. The CDR3 spans 16 residues. CDR3 region: CASSLRGAGGNNEQFF. In DNA, the CDR3 is TGTGCCAGCAGCCTACGAGGTGCAGGGGGCAACAATGAGCAGTTCTTC.

This clone was observed once. V and J are TRBV28 and TRBJ1-3, with D perhaps TRBD1 (5 bases). With 5 bases removed from V and 0 bases from J, the gap between germline ends came to 11 bases. The CDR3 runs to 15 residues. Germline-derived CDR1 and CDR2 are MDHEN and SYDVKM. Written as DNA, the CDR3 is TGTGCCAGCAGTAAACGACAGAGCTCTGGAAACACCATATATTTT. This translates into CASSKRQSSGNTIYF.

CDR3 protein: CAIRGGSGRPGTGELFF. The CDR3 coding sequence is TGTGCCATCAGGGGTGGTAGCGGGAGACCTGGCACCGGGGAGCTGTTTTTT. This rearrangement joins TRBV10-3 to TRBJ2-2; 9 bases align to TRBD2. CDR3 size: 17 residues. With 6 bases clipped from V and 4 bases from J, the junction kept 12 bases outside the gene matches. CDR1 is ENHRY and CDR2 is SYGVKD in the germline V gene.

The chain recombines TRBV19 with TRBJ2-1; D unresolved. The CDR3 totals 12 residues. V lost 3 bases and J lost 12, with 12 bases in between. Germline values: CDR1 LNHDA, CDR2 SQIVND (reference sequence). In DNA form, the CDR3 reads TGTGCCAGTAGTATCCTAACGTCGCCGCAGTTCTTC. It yields the protein CASSILTSPQFF.

DNA of the CDR3: TGCAGTGCTACAGGGCTGTACGAGCAGTACTTC. Protein: CSATGLYEQYF. V is TRBV20-1 and J is TRBJ2-7; D perhaps matches TRBD1 (5 bases). Trimming took 4 bases from V and 4 from J, leaving 8 bases between them. There are 11 residues in the CDR3. Germline V gene sequence: CDR1 DFQATT, CDR2 SNEGSKA (reference sequence).

CDR3 bases: TGTGCCAGTAGCAGACTAGCGGGAGGGAAAAACATTCAGTACTTC. This translates into CASSRLAGGKNIQYF. V is TRBV19 and J is TRBJ2-4; 14 bases map to TRBD2. Germline V gives CDR1 LNHDA, CDR2 SQIVND (reference sequence). Trimming took 6 bases from V and 4 from J; bases not matched to a gene: 2. The CDR3 has 15 residues. Supplemented by reference TRBV19 and TRBJ2-4, the full variable domain reads DGGITQSPKYLFRKEGQNVTLSCEQNLNHDAMYWYRQDPGQGLRLIYYSQIVNDFQKGDIAEGYSVSREKKESFPLTVTSAQKNPTAFYLCASSRLAGGKNIQYFGAGTRLSVL.

The chain has TRBV5-1 and TRBJ1-4; 9 nucleotides line up with TRBD1. The CDR3 loop spans 15 amino acids. The J segment lost 8 bases and the V segment lost 0 bases, leaving 5 bases of the junction unmatched. From germline, CDR1 is SGHRS and CDR2 YFSETQ. CDR3 region: CASSLEGQGREKLFF. CDR3 coding DNA: TGCGCCAGCAGCTTGGAGGGACAGGGTAGGGAAAAACTGTTTTTT.

This clone was recorded once. The V gene is TRBV6-5, the J gene TRBJ2-4, with unresolved D. Trimming removed 0 bases from V and 0 bases from J, with 9 bases in between. This CDR3 comprises 16 residues. The germline V gene encodes CDR1 MNHEY and CDR2 SVGAGI. CDR3 DNA sequence: TGTGCCAGCAGTTACTCGACAACGTTAGCCAAAAACATTCAGTACTTC. It is translated as CASSYSTTLAKNIQYF.

This sequence joins TRBV5-4 and TRBJ1-1; a possible D gene is TRBD1 (5 bases). Trimming cost V 1 base and J 8 bases, with 15 bases left between them. Germline V gene sequence: CDR1 SGHNT, CDR2 YYREEE (reference sequence). This CDR3 has 14 residues. The CDR3 protein is CASSLYGRVAEAFF. The DNA for the CDR3 is TGTGCCAGCAGCTTGTACGGCAGGGTCGCGGAAGCTTTCTTT.

V is TRBV10-3 and J is TRBJ2-1, with TRBD2 identical over 13 bases. J gave up 9 bases and V 2 bases, and 4 bases lay outside the gene matches. The CDR3 runs 15 residues. Germline loops: CDR1 ENHRY, CDR2 SYGVKD. DNA for the CDR3: TGTGCCATCAGTGAGCCCAGACTAGCGGGAGGTGAGCAGTTCTTC. Protein: CAISEPRLAGGEQFF.

This chain connects TRBV6-6 to TRBJ2-3; 7 bases fit TRBD2. The V gene end was trimmed by 6 bases and the J gene end by 6 bases; junction bases not matched to a gene: 6. Germline V CDR1 and CDR2: MNHNY, SVGAGI (reference sequence). CDR3 length equals 13 residues. CDR3 sequence reads: CASRSDSGDTQYF. As DNA, the CDR3 is TGTGCCAGCAGGAGCGATAGCGGGGATACGCAGTATTTT.

The chain couples TRBV3-1 (or the pseudogene TRBV3-2) to TRBJ1-5; D uncertain. The CDR3 is made up of 13 amino acids. V was shortened by 0 bases and J by 4 bases, with 4 bases between the two germline ends. Germline V gene sequence: CDR1 LGHDT, CDR2 YNNKEL (reference sequence). CDR3: CASSQDLNQPQHF. The DNA for the CDR3 is TGTGCCAGCAGCCAAGATCTTAATCAGCCCCAGCATTTT.

This chain uses TRBV11-2 with TRBJ1-4, with a tentative D call TRBD1 (6 bases). Germline CDR1 is SGHAT and CDR2 is FQNNGV. This CDR3 contains 14 residues. The V end lost 2 bases, the J end lost 7 bases, and 11 bases lay between the germline ends. The CDR3 nucleotides read TGTGCCAGCAGCTTACGGACAGCGTCTGAAAAACTGTTTTTT. Translated: CASSLRTASEKLFF.

CDR3: CASSEAGDEQFF. The DNA of the CDR3 is TGTGCCAGCAGTGAAGCGGGAGATGAGCAGTTCTTC. The chain is built from TRBV2 and TRBJ2-1; D possibly corresponds to TRBD2 (5 bases). The CDR3 runs to 12 residues. The germline CDR1 and CDR2 sequences are SNHLY and FYNNEI. The V end was cut by 0 bases, the J end by 8 bases, with 5 bases between.

The rearrangement joins TRBV18 to TRBJ1-6; D is perhaps TRBD1 (6 bases). There are 15 residues in the CDR3. Germline lookup yields CDR1 KGHSH and CDR2 LQKENI. Deletions cut 3 bases from V and 0 bases from J, with 6 bases between. The CDR3 nucleotides read TGTGCCAGCTCACCGGACAGCTCCTATAATTCACCCCTCCACTTT. It encodes CASSPDSSYNSPLHF.

This clone was recorded once. The CDR3 bases are TGCGCCAGCAGCTCGAGGGACAGGGAGAATTCACCCCTCCACTTT. Translating gives CASSSRDRENSPLHF. The chain employs TRBV5-1 and TRBJ1-6; 9 bases are a match to TRBD1. The CDR3 totals 15 residues. Germline assignment: CDR1 SGHRS and CDR2 YFSETQ. Trimming removed 3 bases from V and 7 bases from J; junction bases left unmatched: 5. Full variable domain (outside the CDR3, taken from reference TRBV5-1 and TRBJ1-6): KAGVTQTPRYLIKTRGQQVTLSCSPISGHRSVSWYQQTPGQGLQFLFEYFSETQRNKGNFPGRFSGRQFSNSRSEMNVSTLELGDSALYLCASSSRDRENSPLHFGNGTRLTVT.

The chain has TRBV27 and TRBJ2-7, with TRBD1 matching over 10 bases. This CDR3 spans 14 amino acids. With V trimmed by 5 bases and J by 5 bases, 6 bases remained unmatched. Germline V lookup: CDR1 MNHEY, CDR2 SMNVEV (reference sequence). CDR3 in amino acids: CASSPLTGGNEQYF. The CDR3 DNA reads TGTGCCAGCAGTCCCCTGACAGGGGGCAACGAGCAGTACTTC.

The chain recombines TRBV4-1 with TRBJ2-7, with TRBD2 identical over 8 bases. Trimming took 0 bases from V and 2 from J; bases not matched to a gene: 6. The CDR3 contains 16 residues. Germline-derived CDR1 and CDR2 are MGHRA and YSYEKL. This CDR3 is CASSQDRFSGAYEQYF. The CDR3 bases are TGCGCCAGCAGCCAAGATCGCTTTAGCGGGGCCTACGAGCAGTACTTC.

This clone was detected only once. The chain links TRBV6-5 to TRBJ2-1; unclear D gene. Germline lookup yields CDR1 MNHEY and CDR2 SVGAGI. This CDR3 is built from 14 residues. Trimming took off 5 bases at V and 6 bases at J, with 14 bases between the two ends. The CDR3 bases are TGTGCCAGCAGTCAGCCCTTTAGAGGCAATGAGCAGTTCTTC. It specifies CASSQPFRGNEQFF.

V and J are TRBV14 and TRBJ1-1; possible D gene TRBD1, 5 bases. CDR1 is SGHDN, CDR2 FVKESK, per germline. V was clipped by 4 bases and J by 7 bases, with 19 bases between them. The length of the CDR3 is 15 residues. This chain's CDR3 is CASSPDGGYLHEAFF. CDR3 coding DNA: TGTGCCAGCAGCCCTGACGGGGGATATTTGCATGAAGCTTTCTTT.

The gene calls are TRBV7-2 and TRBJ2-7; 10 positions match TRBD1. Germline V gives CDR1 SGHTA, CDR2 FQGNSA. This CDR3 has 14 amino acids. Trimming cost V 6 bases and J 2 bases; bases outside gene matches: 4. The CDR3, as DNA: TGTGCCAGCAGAACCGGGACAGGGGCCTACGAGCAGTACTTC. Amino acid sequence: CASRTGTGAYEQYF.